This T cell receptor beta chain appears in the sequencing data of a study of T cells after yellow fever vaccination. This clonotype was found a few times. TCRdb re-derived calls from the 5' RACE reads in MiXCR, one entry per CDR3 protein. The repertoire holds hundreds of thousands of distinct CDR3 sequences, with roughly 6.1% as singletons. Trimming at V came to 4 bases and at J to 0 bases, leaving 15 bases not matched to a gene. Germline CDR1 is SGHAT and CDR2 is FQNNGV. This CDR3 is built from 19 residues. The clonotype comes from a man in his thirties or forties who received the YFV17D yellow fever vaccine. V gene TRBV11-2 combines with J gene TRBJ2-7, with 10 bases that match TRBD2. The sample consisted of PBMCs, taken 5 days after the yellow fever booster vaccination. CDR3 sequence reads: CASSYSGWSSGSSSYEQYF. The CDR3 DNA is TGTGCCAGCAGCTACAGCGGATGGTCTAGCGGGAGCAGCTCCTACGAGCAGTACTTC.